This TCR beta chain was obtained from a study of glioma-infiltrating T cells. The study, taken as a whole, reports: Tissue-blood divergence was below expectation in non-neoplastic patients, above in gliomas.

Amplification of TCR alpha and beta CDR3 regions from RNA used iRepertoire nested multiplex PCR. For one-step reverse transcription and amplification, about 85-400 ng of tissue mRNA or PBMC total RNA was used. One entry per CDR3 protein, called by TCRdb with MiXCR from the multiplex PCR reads. Among tens of thousands of distinct CDR3 sequences listed, 35% to 50% were seen once. Points on this clonotype: Antigen: not known.

V lost 5 bases and J 13 bases, leaving 21 bases between the germline ends. The CDR3 spans 14 residues. Germline V CDR1 and CDR2: MNHEY, SVGEGT. The V call is TRBV6-2 or TRBV6-3, the J call TRBJ1-5; tentative D call: TRBD1 (5 bases). Source material: glioma tissue, nonneoplastic brain tissue, or PBMCs (not recorded which). The TCR sequence derives from a human donor with low-grade glioma or glioblastoma, undergoing nonglioma brain surgery, or in good health (not recorded which). CDR3 residues: CASSKLTVQSAQHF. CDR3 nucleotide sequence: TGTGCCAGCAGTAAGCTGACAGTACAATCGGCACAGCATTTT.